A selection of T cell receptor beta chains follows, all from one sample in a study of blood T cell repertoires in COVID-19. TCRdb keeps only in-frame clones here, not all; method: immunoSEQ multiplex PCR. The data show about 150,000 clones, about 78% seen once. Sequenced material: peripheral blood. The receptors derive from a man aged 55 to 70 who had recovered from COVID-19. Each CDR3 is given without its conserved first and last residue. The size field is filled for only some rows; it gives once, few, many or a size class.

clone size	V gene	J gene	CDR3 protein
NA	TRBV15	TRBJ2-2	ATSRDTRQTGELF
few	TRBV2	TRBJ1-6	ASSSGQLHSPLH
NA	TRBV6-5	TRBJ2-5	ASGGMETQY
NA	TRBV27	TRBJ1-4	ASSLWQNEKLF
NA	TRBV30	TRBJ1-6	AWRRRSSYNSPLH
NA	TRBV7-9	TRBJ2-1	ASRQGWTSGYNEQF
NA	TRBV3-1/TRBV3-2	TRBJ2-5	ASSTVELRGYQETQY
NA	TRBV6-6	TRBJ1-1	ASRNRGQNTEAF
NA	TRBV5-4	TRBJ2-3	ASSTDRGGDTQY
NA	TRBV11-2	TRBJ2-7	ASSPRRGTYEQY
NA	TRBV4-1	TRBJ2-5	ASGSLGDMETQY
NA	TRBV3-1/TRBV3-2	TRBJ1-5	ASSWGQGAGNQPQH
NA	TRBV27	TRBJ2-1	ASSLGWLYEQF
NA	TRBV27	TRBJ1-1	ASKGQGRTEAF
few	TRBV29-1	TRBJ1-2	SVEPPGQGIGYT
NA	TRBV7-9	TRBJ2-2	ASSFPGFSAGELF
NA	TRBV6-5	TRBJ1-1	ASSYTRGTEAF
NA	TRBV7-3	TRBJ2-7	ASSLNGAGSYEQY
once	TRBV19	TRBJ1-5	ASSRGQGANQPQH
once	TRBV7-3	TRBJ2-7	ASSFHRVTYEQY
NA	TRBV6-5	TRBJ1-1	ASRSRAGEAEAF
once	TRBV15	TRBJ2-4	ATEGATKNIQY
NA	TRBV5-8	TRBJ2-6	ASSPSPGSGANVLT
few	TRBV19	TRBJ2-1	ATTGFNEQF
NA	TRBV7-9	TRBJ1-5	ASSLALGTGDQPQH
NA	TRBV5-1	TRBJ1-4	ASSLVRDANEKLF
NA	TRBV5-4	TRBJ1-2	ASSFDRAANYGYT
NA	TRBV5-1	TRBJ2-5	ASSTSGIKETQY
NA	TRBV12-3/TRBV12-4	TRBJ1-4	ASSLAGGVKLF
NA	TRBV24-1	TRBJ2-5	ATSDFRTSGGKRETQY
NA	TRBV19	TRBJ1-5	ASRGSSLNQPQH
once	TRBV28	TRBJ2-3	ASRAAGDTQY
NA	TRBV29-1	TRBJ2-1	SVKGSSLRDEQF
few	TRBV6-5	TRBJ1-3	ASSYHGTGNTIY
NA	TRBV5-1	TRBJ2-2	ASSPGTGNTGELF
NA	TRBV6-1	TRBJ2-1	ASSEATSPREAEQF
NA	TRBV11-2	TRBJ2-7	ASSRGGTNYEQY
NA	TRBV9	TRBJ2-5	ASSIFGGETQY
NA	TRBV2	TRBJ2-5	ASTSGGETQY
NA	TRBV18	TRBJ2-2	ASSPSGRSTGELF
few	TRBV11-3	TRBJ2-5	ASSPPGVRETQY